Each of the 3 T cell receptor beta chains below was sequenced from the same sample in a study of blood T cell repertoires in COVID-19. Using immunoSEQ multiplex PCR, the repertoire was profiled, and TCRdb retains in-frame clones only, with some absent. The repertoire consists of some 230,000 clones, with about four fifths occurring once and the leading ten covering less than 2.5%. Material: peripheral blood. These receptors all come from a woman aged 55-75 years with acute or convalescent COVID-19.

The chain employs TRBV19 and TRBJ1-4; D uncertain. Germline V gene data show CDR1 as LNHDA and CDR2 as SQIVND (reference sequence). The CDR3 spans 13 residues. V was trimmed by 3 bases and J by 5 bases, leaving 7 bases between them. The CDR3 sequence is CASSMWLNEKLFF. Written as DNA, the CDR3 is TGTGCCAGTAGTATGTGGCTGAATGAAAAACTGTTTTTT. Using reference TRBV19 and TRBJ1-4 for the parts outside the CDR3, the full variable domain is DGGITQSPKYLFRKEGQNVTLSCEQNLNHDAMYWYRQDPGQGLRLIYYSQIVNDFQKGDIAEGYSVSREKKESFPLTVTSAQKNPTAFYLCASSMWLNEKLFFGSGTQLSVL.

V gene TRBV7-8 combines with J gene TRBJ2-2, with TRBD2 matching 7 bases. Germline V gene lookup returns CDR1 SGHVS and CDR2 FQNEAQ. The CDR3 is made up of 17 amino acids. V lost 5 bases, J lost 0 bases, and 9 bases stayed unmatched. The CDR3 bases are TGTGCCAGCAGCCTATCTAGGGCGGGGGCGAACACCGGGGAGCTGTTTTTT. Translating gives CASSLSRAGANTGELFF.

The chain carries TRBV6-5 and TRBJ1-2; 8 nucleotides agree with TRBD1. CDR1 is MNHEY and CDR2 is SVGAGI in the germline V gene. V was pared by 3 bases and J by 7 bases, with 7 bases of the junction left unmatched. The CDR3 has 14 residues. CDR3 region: CASSYSQGASGYTF. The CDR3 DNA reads TGTGCCAGCAGTTATTCGCAGGGGGCCAGTGGCTACACCTTC.